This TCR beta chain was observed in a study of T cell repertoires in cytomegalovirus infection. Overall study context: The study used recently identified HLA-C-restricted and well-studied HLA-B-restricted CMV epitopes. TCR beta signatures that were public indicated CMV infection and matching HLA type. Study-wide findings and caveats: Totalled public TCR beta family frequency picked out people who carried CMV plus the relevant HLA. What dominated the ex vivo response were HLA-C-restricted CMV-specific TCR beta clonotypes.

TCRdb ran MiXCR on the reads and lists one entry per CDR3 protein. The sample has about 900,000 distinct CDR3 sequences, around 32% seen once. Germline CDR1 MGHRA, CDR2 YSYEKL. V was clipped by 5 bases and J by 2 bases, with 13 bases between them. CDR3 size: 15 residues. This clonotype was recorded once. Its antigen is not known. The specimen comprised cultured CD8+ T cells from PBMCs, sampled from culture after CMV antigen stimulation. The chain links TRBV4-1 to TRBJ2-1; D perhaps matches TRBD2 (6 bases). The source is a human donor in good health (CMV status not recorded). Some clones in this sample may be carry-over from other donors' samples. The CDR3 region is CASSGGTDPYNEQFF. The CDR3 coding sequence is TGCGCCAGCAGCGGGGGGACGGACCCCTACAATGAGCAGTTCTTC.